This T cell receptor (beta chain) was obtained from a study of identifying expanded T cells in peripheral blood. V dropped 4 bases and J dropped 4 bases, with 16 bases sitting between them. Looked up from germline, CDR1 is LGHNA and CDR2 is YSLEER. This CDR3 has 16 amino acids. Collection occurred without any documented infections or immune events in donors. Only in-frame clones appear in the TCRdb table, and some are missing; sequencing was by immunoSEQ multiplex PCR. The sample consists of 100,000 to 150,000 clones, approximately 88% of them appearing once. As regards this clone: Its cognate antigen is unknown.

Study-level findings and limits: Clone count variance between approximately 2-week samples rose with total template count.

This TCR came from a person aged 18 to 70 in good health. The specimen sequenced was blood. The chain is built from TRBV4-3 and TRBJ1-4; D gene uncertain. This CDR3 reads CASSLSRSSINEKLFF. The CDR3 nucleotides are TGCGCCAGCAGCCTTTCCAGGTCCTCAATTAATGAAAAACTGTTTTTT.